The T cell receptor (beta chain) described here comes from a study of blood T cell repertoires in COVID-19. Study background: Samples came from the United States, Italy and Spain, spanning acute and convalescent COVID-19. The cDNA or gDNA used as material had been derived from T cells, B-cell-depleted T cells, or PBMCs.

The table came from immunoSEQ multiplex PCR; TCRdb's copy has only in-frame clones and leaves some out. The data contain 350,000 to 500,000 clones, roughly 90% of them singletons. Germline trimming cut 7 bases from V and 9 bases from J; bases unmatched to any gene: 4. The CDR3 contains 13 residues. The germline gives CDR1 MDHEN, CDR2 SYDVKM. This chain links TRBV28 with TRBJ2-1; 12 bases line up with TRBD2. The TCR was taken from a woman aged 18-29 years who had been exposed to COVID-19. The sample was PBMCs or T cells enriched from blood (not recorded which). CDR3 sequence: CASKLAGGVEQFF. The CDR3 DNA sequence: TGTGCCAGCAAGCTAGCGGGAGGGGTTGAGCAGTTCTTC.